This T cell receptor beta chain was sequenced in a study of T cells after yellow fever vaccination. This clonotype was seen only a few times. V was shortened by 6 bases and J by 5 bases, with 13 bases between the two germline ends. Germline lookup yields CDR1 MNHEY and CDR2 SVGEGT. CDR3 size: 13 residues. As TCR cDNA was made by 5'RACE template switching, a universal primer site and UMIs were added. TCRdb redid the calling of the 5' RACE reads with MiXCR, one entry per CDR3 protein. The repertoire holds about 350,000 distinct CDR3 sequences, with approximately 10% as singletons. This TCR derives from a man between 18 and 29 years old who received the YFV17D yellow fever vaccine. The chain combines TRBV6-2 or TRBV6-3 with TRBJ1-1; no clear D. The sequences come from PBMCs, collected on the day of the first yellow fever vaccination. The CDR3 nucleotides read TGTGCCAGCAGGTCCCTCCGCGGGACTGAAGCTTTCTTT. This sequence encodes CASRSLRGTEAFF.